These 18 T cell receptor beta chains came from one sample sequenced in a study of T cells in Graves' hyperthyroidism and ophthalmopathy. The CDR3 regions of TCR beta were amplified from RNA transcripts. First-round RT-PCR with HTBI primers amplified the TCR CDR3 region. TCRdb re-derived calls from the multiplex PCR reads in MiXCR, one entry per CDR3 protein. The sample holds about 400,000 distinct CDR3 sequences; 13% to 15% are singletons and the top ten take under 25%. Sequencing was carried out using blood. Source of these receptors: a woman in her sixties or seventies with Graves' ophthalmopathy.

This clonotype has ten or more counts. The chain employs TRBV7-9 and TRBJ2-1, with TRBD2 as a possible D gene (5 bases). Deletions cut 5 bases from V and 8 bases from J, with 19 bases between. From germline, CDR1 is SEHNR and CDR2 FQNEAQ (reference sequence). The CDR3 loop spans 15 amino acids. DNA for the CDR3: TGTGCCAGCAGCCAACCGGGGTTTGGAGTGTATGAGCAGTTCTTC. Its translation: CASSQPGFGVYEQFF.

This clonotype was seen ten or more times. The chain couples TRBV28 to TRBJ2-7; 7 positions match TRBD2. Trimming removed 1 base from V and 0 bases from J; junction bases left unmatched: 6. Germline CDR1 MDHEN, CDR2 SYDVKM. CDR3 size: 16 residues. For the CDR3, the DNA is TGTGCCAGCAGTTTATTTCGGGGGGTTAGCTCCTACGAGCAGTACTTC. Encoded protein: CASSLFRGVSSYEQYF.

This clonotype showed up many times. The V call is TRBV20-1, the J call TRBJ2-7; D remains unclear. This CDR3 comprises 15 residues. CDR1 and CDR2 from the germline V gene are DFQATT and SNEGSKA (reference sequence). Trimming stripped 3 bases from V and 0 bases from J, with 15 bases between. The CDR3 bases are TGCAGTGCTAGTGAGGCTATTCCCTTCTCCTACGAGCAGTACTTC. Its protein product is CSASEAIPFSYEQYF.

This clonotype has a handful of counts. The rearrangement uses TRBV4-2 and TRBJ2-4; 7 bases align to TRBD1. The germline CDR1 and CDR2 sequences are LGHNA and YNFKEQ. The length of the CDR3 is 17 residues. Losses at the gene ends were 0 bases for V and 9 bases for J; bases not matched to a gene: 14. CDR3 amino acids: CASSQDTGQGDYGIQYF. The CDR3 nucleotides read TGTGCCAGCAGCCAAGATACAGGCCAGGGGGATTACGGCATTCAGTACTTC.

This clonotype showed up just once. The chain has TRBV19 and TRBJ2-4; D gene ambiguous. Germline V CDR1 and CDR2: LNHDA, SQIVND (reference sequence). The CDR3 is made up of 15 amino acids. V was trimmed by 1 base and J by 6 bases, leaving 13 bases between them. The CDR3 DNA follows: TGTGCCAGTAGTATAGGAGAGGCCGTGGGAAACATTCAGTACTTC. As protein: CASSIGEAVGNIQYF.

A remark on this clonotype: A much more abundant neighbour one base away suggests this may be a read error. V gene TRBV24-1 combines with J gene TRBJ2-5, with TRBD1 matching 7 bases. With V trimmed by 4 bases and J by 1 base, 5 bases remained unmatched. The CDR3 totals 15 residues. The germline gives CDR1 KGHDR, CDR2 SFDVKD. The CDR3 loop is CATSDWDRGQETQYF. In DNA form, the CDR3 reads TGTGCCACCAGTGACTGGGACAGAGGCCAAGAGACCCAGTACTTC.

As concerns this clonotype: This may arise from a read error, as a much more abundant clone is one base away. The rearrangement uses TRBV29-1 and TRBJ2-3, with no clear D. The better agreement between TRBJ1-5 and the DNA end casts doubt on the J call. Germline lookup yields CDR1 SQVTM and CDR2 ANQGSEA. The CDR3 is 14 residues long. The CDR3: CSVGQEVGTDTQHF. The CDR3 DNA is TGCAGCGTTGGGCAGGAAGTTGGCACAGATACGCAGCATTTT.

This clonotype was recorded many times. This chain links TRBV3-1 with TRBJ2-7; D not resolved. The V and J ends lost 4 bases and 6 bases respectively, with 10 bases between them. This CDR3 contains 12 residues. Germline V gives CDR1 LGHDT, CDR2 YNNKEL (reference sequence). As DNA, the CDR3 is TGTGCCAGCAGCCGGGCTCGTGTCGAGCAGTACTTC. It translates to CASSRARVEQYF.

The gene calls are TRBV14 and TRBJ2-1, with unresolved D. Germline CDR1 SGHDN, CDR2 FVKESK. The CDR3 totals 14 residues. V was clipped by 2 bases and J by 10 bases, with 15 bases between them. The CDR3 loop is CASSQFRLVAEQFF. The CDR3, as DNA: TGTGCCAGCAGCCAATTTCGCCTAGTTGCGGAGCAGTTCTTC.

This clonotype was counted only a few times. J is TRBJ2-5 and V is TRBV14; D not resolved. V lost 8 bases and J lost 0, with 13 bases in between. The V gene's germline CDR1 is SGHDN and CDR2 FVKESK. The CDR3 runs to 14 residues. The chain's CDR3 is CASSTVRDQETQYF. For the CDR3, the DNA is TGTGCCAGCTCAACGGTGAGAGACCAAGAGACCCAGTACTTC.

This clonotype was observed at least ten times. The J gene is TRBJ2-5, the V gene TRBV20-1; 9 nucleotides line up with TRBD2. Germline V gives CDR1 DFQATT, CDR2 SNEGSKA (reference sequence). This CDR3 has 14 residues. Unmatched junction bases numbered 6, after V lost 5 bases and J lost 2 bases. The CDR3 loop is CSAQSLAGQETQYF. The CDR3, as DNA: TGCAGTGCTCAAAGCCTAGCGGGACAAGAGACCCAGTACTTC.

Concerning this clonotype: This sequence may be a read error, since a much larger clone differs from it by one base. The chain uses TRBV20-1 and TRBJ2-1; D remains ambiguous. Trimming left V 0 bases short and J 7 bases short, with 7 bases between. Germline V gives CDR1 DFQATT, CDR2 SNEGSKA (reference sequence). The CDR3 contains 12 residues. CDR3 amino acids: CSARDRRNEQFF. CDR3 DNA: TGCAGTGCTAGAGATCGACGTAATGAGCAGTTCTTC.

In its sample, this clonotype was seen many times. The chain combines TRBV28 with TRBJ1-4, with 7 bases identical to TRBD1. CDR3 size: 16 residues. Unmatched junction bases numbered 9, after V lost 5 bases and J lost 3 bases. The germline V gene has CDR1 MDHEN and CDR2 SYDVKM. CDR3 in amino acids: CASSPITGVANEKLFF. The CDR3 DNA is TGTGCCAGCAGTCCTATTACAGGGGTCGCTAATGAAAAACTGTTTTTT.

The chain is built from TRBV9 and TRBJ1-3, with D perhaps TRBD1 (6 bases). The V end was cut by 4 bases, the J end by 1 base, with 18 bases between. Germline V gene data show CDR1 as SGDLS and CDR2 as YYNGEE. CDR3 length equals 17 residues. The CDR3 DNA reads as TGTGCCAGCAGCCCCGGCCGGGGGCTTGAATCTGGAAACACCATATATTTT. Its protein product is CASSPGRGLESGNTIYF.

There are many counts of this clonotype. The chain has TRBV11-2 and TRBJ2-1; TRBD2 agrees at 8 bases. Germline CDR1 and CDR2: SGHAT and FQNNGV. The V gene end was trimmed by 4 bases and the J gene end by 7 bases; junction bases not matched to a gene: 3. The CDR3 has 13 amino acids. DNA of the CDR3: TGTGCCAGCAGCTCCAGACTAGCGAATGAGCAGTTCTTC. Protein sequence: CASSSRLANEQFF.

The V call is TRBV20-1, the J call TRBJ1-5; D is ambiguous. Per germline, CDR1 DFQATT and CDR2 SNEGSKA (reference sequence). CDR3 length equals 14 residues. V shed 4 bases and J shed 1 base, with 11 bases lying between them. The CDR3 loop reads CSAKDGGSNQPQHF. CDR3 DNA: TGCAGTGCTAAGGATGGTGGGAGCAATCAGCCCCAGCATTTT.

The sample holds many counts of this clonotype. J is TRBJ1-1 and V is TRBV7-9, with a tentative D call TRBD1 (5 bases). The CDR3 totals 16 residues. Germline values: CDR1 SEHNR, CDR2 FQNEAQ (reference sequence). The germline V and J ends were trimmed by 5 bases and 3 bases, with 19 bases remaining between them. In nucleotides, the CDR3 is TGTGCCAGCAGCCCGAACAGGATGAGCTTGGACACTGAAGCTTTCTTT. It translates to CASSPNRMSLDTEAFF.

This chain joins TRBV6-2 or TRBV6-3 and TRBJ2-1; 12 positions agree with TRBD2. The germline V gene has CDR1 MNHEY and CDR2 SVGEGT. The junction had 7 bases not matched to a gene; V was cut back by 8 bases and J by 2 bases. This CDR3 spans 16 amino acids. In nucleotides, the CDR3 is TGTGCCAGCTCTAGCGGGAGGGCCGACACCTACAATGAGCAGTTCTTC. Its protein product is CASSSGRADTYNEQFF.